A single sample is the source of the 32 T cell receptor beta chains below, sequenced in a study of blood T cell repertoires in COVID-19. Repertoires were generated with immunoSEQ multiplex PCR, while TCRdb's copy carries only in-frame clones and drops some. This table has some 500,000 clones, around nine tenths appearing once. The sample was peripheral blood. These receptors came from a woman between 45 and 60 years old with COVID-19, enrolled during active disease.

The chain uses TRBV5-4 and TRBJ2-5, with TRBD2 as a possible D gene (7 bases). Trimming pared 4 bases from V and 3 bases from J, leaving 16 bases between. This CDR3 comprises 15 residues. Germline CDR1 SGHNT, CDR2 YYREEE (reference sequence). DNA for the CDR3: TGTGCCAGCAGCCCCCCGGGGGGCCGCAAAGAGACCCAGTACTTC. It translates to CASSPPGGRKETQYF.

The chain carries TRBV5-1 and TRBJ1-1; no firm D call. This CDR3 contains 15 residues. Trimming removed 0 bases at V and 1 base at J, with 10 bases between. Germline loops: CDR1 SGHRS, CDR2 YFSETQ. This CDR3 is CASSLEVGENTEAFF. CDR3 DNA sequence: TGCGCCAGCAGCTTGGAGGTAGGAGAGAACACTGAAGCTTTCTTT. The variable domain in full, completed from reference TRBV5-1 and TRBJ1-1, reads KAGVTQTPRYLIKTRGQQVTLSCSPISGHRSVSWYQQTPGQGLQFLFEYFSETQRNKGNFPGRFSGRQFSNSRSEMNVSTLELGDSALYLCASSLEVGENTEAFFGQGTRLTVV.

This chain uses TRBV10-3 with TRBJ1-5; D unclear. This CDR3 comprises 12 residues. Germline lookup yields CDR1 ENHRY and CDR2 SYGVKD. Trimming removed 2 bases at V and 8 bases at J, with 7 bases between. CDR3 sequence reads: CAISEPGEPQHF. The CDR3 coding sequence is TGTGCCATCAGTGAGCCCGGGGAGCCCCAGCATTTT.

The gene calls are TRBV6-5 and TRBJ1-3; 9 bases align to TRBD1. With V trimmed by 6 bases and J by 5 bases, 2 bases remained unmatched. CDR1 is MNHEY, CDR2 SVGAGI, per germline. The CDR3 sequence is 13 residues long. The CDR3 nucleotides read TGTGCCAGCAGGGGACAGGGCCGAAACACCATATATTTT. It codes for CASRGQGRNTIYF.

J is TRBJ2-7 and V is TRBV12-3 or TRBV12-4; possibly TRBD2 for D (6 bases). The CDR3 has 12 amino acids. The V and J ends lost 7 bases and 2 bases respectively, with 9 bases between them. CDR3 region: CASTPGAYEQYF. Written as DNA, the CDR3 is TGTGCCAGCACTCCGGGGGCCTACGAGCAGTACTTC.

In DNA form, the CDR3 reads TGTGCCAGCAGGAAACAGGGGGGCGGGCAGCCCCAGCATTTT. Translation gives CASRKQGGGQPQHF. The V call is TRBV28, the J call TRBJ1-5; 8 nucleotides align to TRBD1. Germline CDR1 MDHEN, CDR2 SYDVKM. CDR3 length equals 14 residues. V shed 6 bases, J shed 7 bases, and the junction held 8 bases outside the gene matches.

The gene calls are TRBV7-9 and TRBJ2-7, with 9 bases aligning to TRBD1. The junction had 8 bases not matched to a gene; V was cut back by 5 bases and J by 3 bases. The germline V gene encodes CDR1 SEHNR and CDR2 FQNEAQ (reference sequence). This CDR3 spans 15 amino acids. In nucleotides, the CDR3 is TGTGCCAGCAGCCCATCGGGACAGGGCCTCTACGAGCAGTACTTC. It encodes CASSPSGQGLYEQYF. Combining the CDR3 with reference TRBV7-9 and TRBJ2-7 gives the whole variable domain DTGVSQNPRHKITKRGQNVTFRCDPISEHNRLYWYRQTLGQGPEFLTYFQNEAQLEKSRLLSDRFSAERPKGSFSTLEIQRTEQGDSAMYLCASSPSGQGLYEQYFGPGTRLTVT.

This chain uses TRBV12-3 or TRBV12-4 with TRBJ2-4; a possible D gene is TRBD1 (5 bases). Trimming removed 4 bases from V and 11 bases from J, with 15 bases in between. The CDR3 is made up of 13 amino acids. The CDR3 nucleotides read TGTGCCAGCAGTTCCGACAGCTCTATCGTTCAGTACTTC. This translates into CASSSDSSIVQYF.

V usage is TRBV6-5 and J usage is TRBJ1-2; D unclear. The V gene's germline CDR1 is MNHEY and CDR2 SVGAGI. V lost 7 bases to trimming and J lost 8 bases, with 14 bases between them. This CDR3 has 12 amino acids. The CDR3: CASTQAVRGYTF. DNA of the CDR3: TGTGCCAGCACGCAGGCCGTTCGGGGCTACACCTTC.

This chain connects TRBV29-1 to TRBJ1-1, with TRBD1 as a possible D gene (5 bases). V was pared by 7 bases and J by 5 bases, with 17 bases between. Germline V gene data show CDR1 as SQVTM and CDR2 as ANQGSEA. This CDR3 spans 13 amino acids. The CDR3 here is CSAAAQEGTEAFF. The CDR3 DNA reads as TGCAGCGCGGCCGCGCAGGAGGGGACTGAAGCTTTCTTT.

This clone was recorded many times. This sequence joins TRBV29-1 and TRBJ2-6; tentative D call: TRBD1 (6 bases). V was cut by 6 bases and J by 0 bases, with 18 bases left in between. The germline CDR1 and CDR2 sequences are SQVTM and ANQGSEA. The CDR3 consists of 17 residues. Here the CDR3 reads CSVTTQGTNSGANVLTF. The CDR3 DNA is TGCAGCGTGACGACACAGGGAACTAACTCTGGGGCCAACGTCCTGACTTTC.

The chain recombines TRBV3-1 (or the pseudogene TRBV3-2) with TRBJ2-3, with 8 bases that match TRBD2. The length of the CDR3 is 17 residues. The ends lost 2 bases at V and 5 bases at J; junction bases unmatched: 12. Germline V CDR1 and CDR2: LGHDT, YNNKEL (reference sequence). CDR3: CASSQRPSGGGEDTQYF. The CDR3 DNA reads TGTGCCAGCAGCCAACGCCCGAGCGGGGGAGGGGAAGATACGCAGTATTTT.

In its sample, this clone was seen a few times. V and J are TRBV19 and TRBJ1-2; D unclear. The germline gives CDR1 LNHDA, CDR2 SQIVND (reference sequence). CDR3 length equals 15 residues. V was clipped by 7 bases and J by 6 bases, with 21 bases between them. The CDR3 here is CASTKDRDGSNGYTF. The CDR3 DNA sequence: TGTGCCAGTACCAAAGACCGGGATGGGTCGAATGGCTACACCTTC.

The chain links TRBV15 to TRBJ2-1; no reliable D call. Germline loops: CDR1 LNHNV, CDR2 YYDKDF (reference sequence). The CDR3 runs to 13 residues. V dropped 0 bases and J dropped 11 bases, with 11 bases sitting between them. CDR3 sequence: CATSRDKGVKQFF. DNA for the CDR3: TGTGCCACCAGCAGAGATAAAGGAGTCAAGCAGTTCTTC.

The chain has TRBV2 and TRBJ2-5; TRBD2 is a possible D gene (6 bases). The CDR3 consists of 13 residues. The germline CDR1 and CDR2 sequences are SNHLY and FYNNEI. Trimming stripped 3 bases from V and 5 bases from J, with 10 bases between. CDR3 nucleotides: TGTGCCAGCAGTGATTATCGGGGGGAGACCCAGTACTTC. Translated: CASSDYRGETQYF.

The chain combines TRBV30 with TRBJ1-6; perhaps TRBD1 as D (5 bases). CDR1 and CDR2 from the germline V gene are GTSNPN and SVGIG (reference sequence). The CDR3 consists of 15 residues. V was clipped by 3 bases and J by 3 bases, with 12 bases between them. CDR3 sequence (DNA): TGTGCCTGGAGCGCCCAGGGTTTCTATAATTCACCCCTCCACTTT. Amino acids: CAWSAQGFYNSPLHF.

CDR3 region: CASSIQSGQSSYEQYF. Written as DNA, the CDR3 is TGCGCCAGCAGCATCCAGAGCGGACAGAGCTCCTACGAGCAGTACTTC. V and J are TRBV5-1 and TRBJ2-7, with a possible D match to TRBD1 (6 bases). CDR1 SGHRS and CDR2 YFSETQ come from the germline V gene. The germline V and J ends were trimmed by 4 bases and 0 bases, with 17 bases remaining between them. This CDR3 has 16 residues.

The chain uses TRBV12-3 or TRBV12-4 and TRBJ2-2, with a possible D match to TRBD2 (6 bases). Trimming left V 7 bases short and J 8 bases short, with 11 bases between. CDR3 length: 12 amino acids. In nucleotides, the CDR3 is TGTGCCAGCAACCTGGGGAGGGGGGAGCTGTTTTTT. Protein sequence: CASNLGRGELFF.

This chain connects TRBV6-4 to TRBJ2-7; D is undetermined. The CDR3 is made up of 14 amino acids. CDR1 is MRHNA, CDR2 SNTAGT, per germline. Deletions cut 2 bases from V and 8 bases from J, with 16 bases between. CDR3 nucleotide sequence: TGTGCCAGCAGTGACGGGTGGGCCTGGGTGAAGCAGTACTTC. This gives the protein CASSDGWAWVKQYF.

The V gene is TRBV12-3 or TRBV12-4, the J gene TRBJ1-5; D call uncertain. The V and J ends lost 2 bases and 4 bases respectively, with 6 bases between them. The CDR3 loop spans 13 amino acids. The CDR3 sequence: CASSLTRNQPQHF. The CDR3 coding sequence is TGTGCCAGCAGTTTAACGCGAAATCAGCCCCAGCATTTT.

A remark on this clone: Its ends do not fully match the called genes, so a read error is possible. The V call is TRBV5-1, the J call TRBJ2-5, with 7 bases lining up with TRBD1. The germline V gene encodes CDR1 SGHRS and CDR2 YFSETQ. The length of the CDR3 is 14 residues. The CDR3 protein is CASSLGQQGETQYF. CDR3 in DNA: TGCGCCAGCAGTTTGGGACAGCAAGGAGAGACCCAGTACTTC. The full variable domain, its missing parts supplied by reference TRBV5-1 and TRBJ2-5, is KAGVTQTPRYLIKTRGQQVTLSCSPISGHRSVSWYQQTPGQGLQFLFEYFSETQRNKGNFPGRFSGRQFSNSRSEMNVSTLELGDSALYLCASSLGQQGETQYFGPGTRLLVL.

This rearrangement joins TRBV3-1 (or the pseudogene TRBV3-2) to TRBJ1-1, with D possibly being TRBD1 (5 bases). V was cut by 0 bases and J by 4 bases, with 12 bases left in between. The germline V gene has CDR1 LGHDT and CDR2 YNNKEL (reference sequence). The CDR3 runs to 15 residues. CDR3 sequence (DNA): TGTGCCAGCAGCCAAGATGTAGCCAGGGTCACTGAAGCTTTCTTT. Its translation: CASSQDVARVTEAFF.

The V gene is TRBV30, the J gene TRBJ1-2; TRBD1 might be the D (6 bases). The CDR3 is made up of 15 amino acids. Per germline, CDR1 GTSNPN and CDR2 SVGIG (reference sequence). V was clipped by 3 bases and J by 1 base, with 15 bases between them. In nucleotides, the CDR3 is TGTGCCTGGAGGAAACAGGGCCCCGGTAACTATGGCTACACCTTC. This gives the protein CAWRKQGPGNYGYTF. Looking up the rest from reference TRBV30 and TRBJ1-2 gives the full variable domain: SQTIHQWPATLVQPVGSPLSLECTVEGTSNPNLYWYRQAAGRGLQLLFYSVGIGQISSEVPQNLSASRPQDRQFILSSKKLLLSDSGFYLCAWRKQGPGNYGYTFGSGTRLTVV.

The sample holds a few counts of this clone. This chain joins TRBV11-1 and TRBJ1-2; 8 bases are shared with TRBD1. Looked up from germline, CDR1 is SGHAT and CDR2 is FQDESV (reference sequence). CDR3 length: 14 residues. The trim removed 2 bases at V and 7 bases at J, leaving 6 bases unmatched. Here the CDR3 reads CASSLMGQDFGYTF. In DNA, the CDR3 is TGTGCCAGCAGCTTAATGGGACAGGATTTTGGCTACACCTTC.

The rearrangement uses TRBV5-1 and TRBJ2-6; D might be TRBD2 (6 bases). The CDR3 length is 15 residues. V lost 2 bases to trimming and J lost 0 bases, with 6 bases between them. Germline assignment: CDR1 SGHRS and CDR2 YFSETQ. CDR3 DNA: TGCGCCAGCAGCTTCGGGAGCTCTGGGGCCAACGTCCTGACTTTC. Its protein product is CASSFGSSGANVLTF.

The CDR3: CATSREPTAEAFF. The CDR3 DNA follows: TGTGCCACCAGCAGAGAGCCGACAGCCGAAGCTTTCTTT. V usage is TRBV15 and J usage is TRBJ1-1, with TRBD1 as a possible D gene (5 bases). Germline CDR1 LNHNV, CDR2 YYDKDF (reference sequence). The CDR3 runs 13 residues. The V end was cut by 0 bases, the J end by 8 bases, with 10 bases between.

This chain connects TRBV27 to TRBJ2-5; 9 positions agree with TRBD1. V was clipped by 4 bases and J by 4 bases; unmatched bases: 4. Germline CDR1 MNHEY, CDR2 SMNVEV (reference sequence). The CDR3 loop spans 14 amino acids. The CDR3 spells CASSSTGGIETQYF. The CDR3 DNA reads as TGTGCCAGCAGTTCGACAGGGGGGATAGAGACCCAGTACTTC.

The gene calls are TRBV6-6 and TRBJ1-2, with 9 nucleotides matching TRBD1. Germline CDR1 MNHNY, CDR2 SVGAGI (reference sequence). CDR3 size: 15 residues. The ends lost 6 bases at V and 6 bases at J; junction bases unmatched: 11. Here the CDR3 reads CASRPPKGQGHGYTF. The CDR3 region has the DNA TGTGCCAGCAGACCCCCAAAGGGACAGGGCCATGGCTACACCTTC.

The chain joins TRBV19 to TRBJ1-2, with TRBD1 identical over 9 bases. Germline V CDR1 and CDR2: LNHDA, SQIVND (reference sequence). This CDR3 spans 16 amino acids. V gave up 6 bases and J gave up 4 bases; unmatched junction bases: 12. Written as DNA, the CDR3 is TGTGCCAGTAGAGATCCGGGACAGGGACTAGGCTATGGCTACACCTTC. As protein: CASRDPGQGLGYGYTF.

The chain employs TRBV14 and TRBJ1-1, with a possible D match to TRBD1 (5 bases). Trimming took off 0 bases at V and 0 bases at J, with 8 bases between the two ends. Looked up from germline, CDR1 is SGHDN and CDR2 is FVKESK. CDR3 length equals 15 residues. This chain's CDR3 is CASSQDQGMNTEAFF. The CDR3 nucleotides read TGTGCCAGCAGCCAAGATCAGGGAATGAACACTGAAGCTTTCTTT.

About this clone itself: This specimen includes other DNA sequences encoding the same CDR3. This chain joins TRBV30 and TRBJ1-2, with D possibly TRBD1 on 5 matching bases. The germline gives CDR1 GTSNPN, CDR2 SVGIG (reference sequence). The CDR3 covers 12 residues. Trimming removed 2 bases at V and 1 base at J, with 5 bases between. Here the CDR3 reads CAWSRGNYGYTF. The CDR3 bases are TGTGCCTGGAGTAGGGGTAACTATGGCTACACCTTC.

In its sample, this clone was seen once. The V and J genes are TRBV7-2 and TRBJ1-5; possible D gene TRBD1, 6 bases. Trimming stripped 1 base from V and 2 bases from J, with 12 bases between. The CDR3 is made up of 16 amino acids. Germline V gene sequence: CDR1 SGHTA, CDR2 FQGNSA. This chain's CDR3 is CASSLEGRTGNQPQHF. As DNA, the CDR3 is TGTGCCAGCAGCTTAGAAGGCCGGACAGGCAATCAGCCCCAGCATTTT.